This TCR beta chain is drawn from a study of metastatic and nonmetastatic thyroid tumors. About the research overall: Repertoires of blood and of tissue (tumor or nodule) from malignant and benign thyroid patients were compared.

A remark on this clone: The antigen is undetermined.

In the authors' workflow: Building a distant-metastasis classifier for papillary thyroid cancer drew on CDR3 differences across clinicopathological groups. TCRdb used MiXCR to call clones anew from the PCR reads. TCRdb's processing, not the study's, gives the V and J calls here. This table holds about 16,000 clones, approximately 30% found once. Whole-study results and caveats: Across blood and tumor, TCR beta diversity in malignant thyroid tumors was reportedly significantly higher than in benign nodules.

Among the patients, none had received any treatment before thyroid surgery. This CDR3 spans 13 amino acids. The germline CDR1 and CDR2 sequences are DFQATT and SNEGSKA (reference sequence). Germline trimming cut 6 bases from V and 1 base from J; bases unmatched to any gene: 4. V is TRBV20-1 and J is TRBJ2-7; 9 positions agree with TRBD1. The TCR comes from a female donor with papillary thyroid cancer or a benign thyroid nodule (not recorded which). Some clones in this sample may be carry-over from other donors' samples. Sequencing used blood. CDR3 DNA sequence: TGCAGTGCAAGGACAGGGGCGTCCTACGAGCAGTACTTC. This sequence encodes CSARTGASYEQYF.